Shown below are 10 T cell receptor beta chains from a single sample sequenced in a study of T cell repertoires in cytomegalovirus infection. These receptors have no identified antigens. In TCRdb, the reads were re-called with MiXCR into one record per CDR3 protein. The data show approximately 600,000 distinct CDR3 sequences, roughly 43% seen once. Sequencing was performed on cultured PBMCs, taken from culture after CMV antigen stimulation. The receptor set was obtained from a human donor in good health (CMV status not recorded). Some clones in this sample may be carry-over from other donors' samples.

Details on this clonotype: A junction end diverges from the germline sequence, so it may reflect a read error. The gene calls are TRBV7-2 and TRBJ2-5, with D unresolved. CDR3 length equals 11 residues. Per germline, CDR1 SGHTA and CDR2 FQGNSA. CDR3 in DNA: TGTGTCAGCAGCCCTCAGGTGACCCAGTACTTC. Its protein product is CVSSPQVTQYF.

This clonotype has a handful of counts. The chain couples TRBV7-2 to TRBJ2-2; TRBD2 is a possible D gene (7 bases). The V gene's germline CDR1 is SGHTA and CDR2 FQGNSA. V lost 4 bases and J 7 bases, leaving 16 bases between the germline ends. The CDR3 extends over 15 amino acids. The chain's CDR3 is CASSSIRGGGGELFF. CDR3 coding DNA: TGTGCCAGCAGCTCTATCCGGGGAGGGGGCGGGGAGCTGTTTTTT.

This rearrangement joins TRBV6-1 to TRBJ2-3; D unclear. CDR3 length: 14 residues. Trimming took 1 base from V and 6 from J, leaving 11 bases between them. CDR1 and CDR2 (germline): MNHNS, SASEGT. CDR3 protein: CASSEGPNQDTQYF. The CDR3 nucleotides read TGTGCCAGCAGTGAAGGGCCCAATCAGGATACGCAGTATTTT.

In this sample, this clonotype turned up a few times. The chain carries TRBV12-3 or TRBV12-4 and TRBJ1-3; D not certain. Trimming removed 4 bases from V and 4 bases from J, with 14 bases in between. This CDR3 region has 15 residues. CDR3 sequence reads: CASSSAVISGNTIYF. In DNA form, the CDR3 reads TGTGCCAGCAGTTCCGCGGTAATATCGGGAAACACCATATATTTT.

This sequence joins TRBV5-4 and TRBJ2-3; 8 bases match TRBD2. The length of the CDR3 is 17 residues. The V gene end was trimmed by 4 bases and the J gene end by 5 bases; junction bases not matched to a gene: 15. Germline V CDR1 and CDR2: SGHNT, YYREEE (reference sequence). The CDR3 here is CASSPRTSGNFRDTQYF. CDR3 nucleotide sequence: TGTGCCAGCAGCCCTAGAACTAGCGGTAATTTCAGAGATACGCAGTATTTT.

This chain links TRBV12-3 or TRBV12-4 with TRBJ2-6; TRBD1 aligns across 7 bases. This CDR3 has 16 residues. V dropped 4 bases and J dropped 8; count of bases not matched to a gene: 11. CDR3 sequence: CASSSQGPYHSNVLTF. CDR3 sequence (DNA): TGTGCCAGCAGTTCACAGGGGCCATATCATTCCAACGTCCTGACTTTC.

The chain recombines TRBV20-1 with TRBJ2-2, with 14 nucleotides matching TRBD2. The CDR3 consists of 15 residues. CDR1 and CDR2 from the germline V gene are DFQATT and SNEGSKA (reference sequence). The ends lost 5 bases at V and 5 bases at J; junction bases unmatched: 4. The CDR3 is CSAFGLAGGTGELFF. The CDR3 DNA sequence: TGCAGTGCTTTCGGACTAGCGGGGGGAACCGGGGAGCTGTTTTTT.

This chain uses TRBV20-1 with TRBJ2-3; tentatively, D is TRBD2 (5 bases). This CDR3 is built from 12 residues. CDR1 DFQATT and CDR2 SNEGSKA come from the germline V gene (reference sequence). Deletions cut 7 bases from V and 4 bases from J, with 12 bases between. CDR3 bases: TGCAGTGGGCTAGCCGCCGCAGATACGCAGTATTTT. It translates to CSGLAAADTQYF.

The V and J genes are TRBV7-8 and TRBJ1-5; D uncertain. V was clipped by 2 bases and J by 0 bases, with 11 bases between them. The CDR3 contains 16 residues. The germline CDR1 and CDR2 sequences are SGHVS and FQNEAQ. The CDR3 loop reads CASSLLAVYSNQPQHF. In DNA form, the CDR3 reads TGTGCCAGCAGCTTATTGGCAGTATATAGCAATCAGCCCCAGCATTTT.

This chain links TRBV12-3 or TRBV12-4 with TRBJ2-6, with 7 positions matching TRBD1. The J segment lost 2 bases and the V segment lost 8 bases, leaving 3 bases of the junction unmatched. The CDR3 covers 14 residues. This CDR3 is CASRQGAGANVLTF. The DNA of the CDR3 is TGTGCCAGCCGTCAGGGGGCTGGGGCCAACGTCCTGACTTTC.